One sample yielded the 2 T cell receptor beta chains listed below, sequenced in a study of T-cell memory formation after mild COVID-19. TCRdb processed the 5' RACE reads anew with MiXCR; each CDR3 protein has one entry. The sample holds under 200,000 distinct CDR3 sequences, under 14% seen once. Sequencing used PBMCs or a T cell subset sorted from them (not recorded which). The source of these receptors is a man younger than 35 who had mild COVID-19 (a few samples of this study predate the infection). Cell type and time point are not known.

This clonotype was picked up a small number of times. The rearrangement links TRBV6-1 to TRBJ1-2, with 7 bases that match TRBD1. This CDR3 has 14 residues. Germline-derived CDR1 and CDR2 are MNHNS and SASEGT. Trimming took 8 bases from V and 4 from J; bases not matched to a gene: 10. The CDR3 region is CASRSDRDRYGYTF. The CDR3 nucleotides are TGTGCCAGCCGCTCTGACAGGGATCGCTATGGCTACACCTTC.

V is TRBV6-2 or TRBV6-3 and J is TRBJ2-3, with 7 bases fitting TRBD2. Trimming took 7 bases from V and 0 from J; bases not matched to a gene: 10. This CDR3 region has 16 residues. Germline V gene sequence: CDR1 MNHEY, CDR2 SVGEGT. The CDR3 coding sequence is TGTGCCAGCAAACGTCCGGGGGGTGCTAGCACAGATACGCAGTATTTT. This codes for CASKRPGGASTDTQYF.